This T cell receptor (beta chain) was recorded in a study of post-analysis software for immune sequencing data. Turning to the study itself: The cohort encompassed relapsing-remitting, secondary progressive and progressive-relapsing multiple sclerosis disease courses.

As for this clonotype: Its antigen is as yet unknown.

The J segment lost 0 bases and the V segment lost 1 base, leaving 4 bases of the junction unmatched. CDR3 length: 17 amino acids. The V gene's germline CDR1 is KGHSH and CDR2 LQKENI. General study points: When patients were compared with controls, 4 or 5 TRBV segments were more frequent, TRBV5-6, TRBV5-1 and TRBV20-1 among them. In multiple sclerosis, normalized Chao1 diversity was significantly below that of controls. F measure showed strong co-clustering of same-batch samples.

Unique molecular identifiers had been added to the TCR beta cDNA libraries. Each CDR3 protein gets one entry after TCRdb re-called the PCR reads with MiXCR. The sample carries about 810,000 distinct CDR3 sequences, around 50% recorded once. V is TRBV18 and J is TRBJ1-5; 9 nucleotides line up with TRBD1. The sequencing input was blood. This receptor was obtained from a girl aged 5-17 years with multiple sclerosis. The CDR3 coding sequence is TGTGCCAGCTCACCACAGAGGACAGGGGTTAGCAATCAGCCCCAGCATTTT. This translates into CASSPQRTGVSNQPQHF.